This T cell receptor beta chain is from a study of shared clonotypes between healthy human individuals. About the research overall: The donor pool was made up of a couple of women and a few men aged 18 to 49.

Points from the study as a whole: What limited the represented genetic and exposure-history diversity was the small number of donors. Clonotype sharing among the donors was expected to vary with sequencing depth.

Germline CDR1 reads GTSNPN; CDR2 reads SVGIG (reference sequence). This CDR3 is built from 14 residues. The authors' processing: Filtering differed for immunoSEQ, which gave only junction sequences without quality scores. Measured with immunoSEQ multiplex PCR; TCRdb has only the in-frame clones, and not every one. The V and J calls and clone size are taken from that table; D and trimming were inferred from the DNA. The table records about 450,000 clones, about 80% of them present only once. To note about this clone: The antigen is not known. This clone may be a read error of a much larger clone one base away. The same CDR3 also results from other DNA sequences found in this sample.

The chain combines TRBV30 with TRBJ2-5; D is uncertain. This receptor was identified in a woman aged 40 to 50 in good health. Some clones in this sample may be carry-over from other donors' samples. The sample comprised PBMCs. The CDR3 is CAWSVRARRETQYF. CDR3 in DNA: TGCGCCTGGAGTGTTAGAGCGCGGCGAGAGACCCAGTACTTC.